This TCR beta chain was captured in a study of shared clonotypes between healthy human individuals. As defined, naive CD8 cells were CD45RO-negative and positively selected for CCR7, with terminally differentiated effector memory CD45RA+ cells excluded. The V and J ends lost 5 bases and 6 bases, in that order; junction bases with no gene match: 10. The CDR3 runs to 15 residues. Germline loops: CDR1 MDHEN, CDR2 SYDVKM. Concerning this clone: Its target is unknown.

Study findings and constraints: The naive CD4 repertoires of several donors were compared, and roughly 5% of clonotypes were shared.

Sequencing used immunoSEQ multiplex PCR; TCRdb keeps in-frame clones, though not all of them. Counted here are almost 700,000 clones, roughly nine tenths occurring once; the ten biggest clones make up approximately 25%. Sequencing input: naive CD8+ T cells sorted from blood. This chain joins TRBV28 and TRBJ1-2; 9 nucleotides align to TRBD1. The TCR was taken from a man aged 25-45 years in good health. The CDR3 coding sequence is TGTGCCAGCAGTCGGGTGACAGGGGGTGTGGATGGCTACACCTTC. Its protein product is CASSRVTGGVDGYTF.